This TCR beta chain was identified in a study of blood T cell repertoires in COVID-19. Background on the study: PBMCs, B-cell-depleted T cells, or T cells were the source of the cDNA or gDNA that made up the material.

The CDR3 consists of 13 residues. The V gene lost 2 bases and the J gene lost 5 bases, with 8 bases spanning the gap. Germline lookup yields CDR1 SGHDT and CDR2 YYEEEE. The data were produced by immunoSEQ multiplex PCR, yet TCRdb's version contains in-frame clones alone and is incomplete. This sample has 90,000 to 130,000 clones, with approximately 85% found just once. The sequenced sample consisted of peripheral blood. This chain joins TRBV5-6 and TRBJ2-1; tentatively, D is TRBD2 (6 bases). This receptor was obtained from a man aged 65 to 79 with acute or convalescent COVID-19. CDR3 residues: CASSFAGNNEQFF. CDR3 in DNA: TGTGCCAGCAGCTTTGCGGGGAACAATGAGCAGTTCTTC.